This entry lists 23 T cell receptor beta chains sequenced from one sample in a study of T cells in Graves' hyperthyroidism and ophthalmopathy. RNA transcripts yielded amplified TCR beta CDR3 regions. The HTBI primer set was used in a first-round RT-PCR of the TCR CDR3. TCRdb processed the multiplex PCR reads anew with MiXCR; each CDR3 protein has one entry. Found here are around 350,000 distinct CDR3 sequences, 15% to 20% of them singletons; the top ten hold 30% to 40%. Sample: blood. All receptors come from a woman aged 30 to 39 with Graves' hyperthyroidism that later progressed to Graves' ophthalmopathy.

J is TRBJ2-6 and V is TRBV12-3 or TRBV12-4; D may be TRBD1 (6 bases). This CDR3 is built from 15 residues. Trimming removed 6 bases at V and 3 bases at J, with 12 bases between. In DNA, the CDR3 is TGTGCCAGCAGCTCAGGGGTGAATGGGGCCAACGTCCTGACTTTC. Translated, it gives CASSSGVNGANVLTF.

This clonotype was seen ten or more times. CDR3 amino acids: CASSPELSGANVLTF. CDR3 sequence (DNA): TGTGCCAGCTCACCAGAACTCTCTGGGGCCAACGTCCTGACTTTC. V is TRBV18 and J is TRBJ2-6; D uncertain. The germline gives CDR1 KGHSH, CDR2 LQKENI. The CDR3 totals 15 residues. V was trimmed by 2 bases and J by 0 bases, leaving 5 bases between them.

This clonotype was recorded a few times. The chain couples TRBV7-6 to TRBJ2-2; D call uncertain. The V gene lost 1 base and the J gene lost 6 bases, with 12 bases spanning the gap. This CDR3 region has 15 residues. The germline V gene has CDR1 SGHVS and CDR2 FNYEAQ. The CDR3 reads CASSLVASGPGELFF. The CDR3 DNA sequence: TGTGCCAGCAGCTTAGTGGCATCAGGCCCCGGGGAGCTGTTTTTT.

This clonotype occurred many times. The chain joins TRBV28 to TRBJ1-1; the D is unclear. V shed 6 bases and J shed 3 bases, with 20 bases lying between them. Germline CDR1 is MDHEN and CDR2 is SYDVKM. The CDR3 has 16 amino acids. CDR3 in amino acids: CASRPFEVPSYTEAFF. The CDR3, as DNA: TGTGCCAGCAGGCCATTCGAGGTTCCTAGCTACACTGAAGCTTTCTTT.

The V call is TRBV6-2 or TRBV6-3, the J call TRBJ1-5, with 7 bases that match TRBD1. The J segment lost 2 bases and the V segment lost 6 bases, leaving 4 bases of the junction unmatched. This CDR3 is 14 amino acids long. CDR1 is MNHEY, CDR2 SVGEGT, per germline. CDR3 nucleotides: TGTGCCAGCAGCCTTGACAGGGGCAATCAGCCCCAGCATTTT. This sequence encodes CASSLDRGNQPQHF.

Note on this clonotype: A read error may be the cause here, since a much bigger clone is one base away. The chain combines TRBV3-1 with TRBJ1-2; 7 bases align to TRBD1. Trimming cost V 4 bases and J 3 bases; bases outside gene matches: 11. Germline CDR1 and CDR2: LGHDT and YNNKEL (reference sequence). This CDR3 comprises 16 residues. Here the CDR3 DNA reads TGTGCCAGCAGCCGACAGGGTGGGTCGGGGTACTATGGCTACACCTTC. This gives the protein CASSRQGGSGYYGYTF.

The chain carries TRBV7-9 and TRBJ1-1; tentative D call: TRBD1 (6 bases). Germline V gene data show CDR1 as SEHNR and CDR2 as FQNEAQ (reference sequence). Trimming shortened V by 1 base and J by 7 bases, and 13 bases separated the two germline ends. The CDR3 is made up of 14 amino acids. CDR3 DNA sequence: TGTGCCAGCAGCTTAGAATGGGGGGCGGTTGAAGCTTTCTTT. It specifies CASSLEWGAVEAFF.

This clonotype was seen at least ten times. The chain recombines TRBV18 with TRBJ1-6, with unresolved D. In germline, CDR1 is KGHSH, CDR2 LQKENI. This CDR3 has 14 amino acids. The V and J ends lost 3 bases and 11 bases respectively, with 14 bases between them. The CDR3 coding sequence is TGTGCCAGCTCACCCGACGTGGGAAACGCACCCCTCCACTTT. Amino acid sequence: CASSPDVGNAPLHF.

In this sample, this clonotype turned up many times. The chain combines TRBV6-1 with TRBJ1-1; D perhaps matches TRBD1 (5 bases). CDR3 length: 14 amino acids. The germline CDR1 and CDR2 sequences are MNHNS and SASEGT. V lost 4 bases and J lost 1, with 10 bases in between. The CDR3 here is CASSAGTTNTEAFF. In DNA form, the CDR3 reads TGTGCCAGCAGTGCCGGGACCACGAACACTGAAGCTTTCTTT.

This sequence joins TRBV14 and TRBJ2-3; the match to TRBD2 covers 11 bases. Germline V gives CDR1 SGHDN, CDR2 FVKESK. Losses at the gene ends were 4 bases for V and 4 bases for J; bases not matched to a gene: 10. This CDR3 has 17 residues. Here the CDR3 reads CASSPPELAGGPDTQYF. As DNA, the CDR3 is TGTGCCAGCAGCCCGCCCGAGCTAGCGGGGGGCCCAGATACGCAGTATTTT.

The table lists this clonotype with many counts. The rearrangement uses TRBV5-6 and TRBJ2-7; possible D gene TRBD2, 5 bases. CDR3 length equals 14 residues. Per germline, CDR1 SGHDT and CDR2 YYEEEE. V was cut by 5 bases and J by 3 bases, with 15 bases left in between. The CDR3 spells CASSFGPGDYEQYF. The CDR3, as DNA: TGTGCCAGCAGTTTTGGGCCCGGGGACTACGAGCAGTACTTC.

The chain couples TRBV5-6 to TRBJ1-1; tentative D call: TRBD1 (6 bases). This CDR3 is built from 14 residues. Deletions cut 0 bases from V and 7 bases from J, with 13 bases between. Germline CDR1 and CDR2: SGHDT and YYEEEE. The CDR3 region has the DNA TGTGCCAGCAGCTTGGTCGTTGAGGGGGATGAAGCTTTCTTT. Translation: CASSLVVEGDEAFF.

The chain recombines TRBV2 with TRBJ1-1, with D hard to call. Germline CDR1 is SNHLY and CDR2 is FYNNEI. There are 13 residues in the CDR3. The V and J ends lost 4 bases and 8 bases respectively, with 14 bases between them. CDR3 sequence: CASSVTMFAEAFF. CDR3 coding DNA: TGTGCCAGCAGTGTGACAATGTTTGCCGAAGCTTTCTTT.

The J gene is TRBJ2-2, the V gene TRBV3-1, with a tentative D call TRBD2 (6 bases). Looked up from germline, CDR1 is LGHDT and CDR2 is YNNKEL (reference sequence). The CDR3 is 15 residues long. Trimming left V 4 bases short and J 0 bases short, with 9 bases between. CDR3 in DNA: TGTGCCAGCAGCCCAAGACTAGCGAACACCGGGGAGCTGTTTTTT. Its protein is CASSPRLANTGELFF.

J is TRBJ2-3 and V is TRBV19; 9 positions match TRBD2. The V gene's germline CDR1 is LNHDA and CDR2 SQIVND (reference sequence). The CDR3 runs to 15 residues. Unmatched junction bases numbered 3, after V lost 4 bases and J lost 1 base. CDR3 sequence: CASSKAGGGTDTQYF. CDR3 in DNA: TGTGCCAGTAGTAAAGCGGGAGGTGGCACAGATACGCAGTATTTT.

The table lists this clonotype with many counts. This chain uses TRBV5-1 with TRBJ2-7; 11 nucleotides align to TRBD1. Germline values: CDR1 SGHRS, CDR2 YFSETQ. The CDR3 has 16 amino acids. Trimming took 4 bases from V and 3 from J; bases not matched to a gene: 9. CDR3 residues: CASSPARTGGSYEQYF. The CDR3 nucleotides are TGCGCCAGCAGCCCGGCGAGGACAGGGGGCAGCTACGAGCAGTACTTC. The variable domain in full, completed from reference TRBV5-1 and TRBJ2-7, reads KAGVTQTPRYLIKTRGQQVTLSCSPISGHRSVSWYQQTPGQGLQFLFEYFSETQRNKGNFPGRFSGRQFSNSRSEMNVSTLELGDSALYLCASSPARTGGSYEQYFGPGTRLTVT.

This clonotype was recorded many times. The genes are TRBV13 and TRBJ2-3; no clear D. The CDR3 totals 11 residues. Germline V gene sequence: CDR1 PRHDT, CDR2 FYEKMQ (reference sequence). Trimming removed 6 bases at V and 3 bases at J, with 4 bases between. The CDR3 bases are TGTGCCAGCAGTCAAACAGATACGCAGTATTTT. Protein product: CASSQTDTQYF. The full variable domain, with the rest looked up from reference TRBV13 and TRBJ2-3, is AAGVIQSPRHLIKEKRETATLKCYPIPRHDTVYWYQQGPGQDPQFLISFYEKMQSDKGSIPDRFSAQQFSDYHSELNMSSLELGDSALYFCASSQTDTQYFGPGTRLTVL.

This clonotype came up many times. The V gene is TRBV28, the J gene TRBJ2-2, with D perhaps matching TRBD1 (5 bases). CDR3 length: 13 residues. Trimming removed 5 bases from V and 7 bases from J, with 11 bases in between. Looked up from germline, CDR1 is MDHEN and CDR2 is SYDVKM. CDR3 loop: CASSGRGIGELFF. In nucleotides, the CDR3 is TGTGCCAGCAGTGGTAGGGGAATCGGGGAGCTGTTTTTT.

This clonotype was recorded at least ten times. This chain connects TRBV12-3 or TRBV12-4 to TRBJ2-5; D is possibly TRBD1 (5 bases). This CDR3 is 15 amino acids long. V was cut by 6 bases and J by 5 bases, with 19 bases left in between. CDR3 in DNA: TGTGCCAGCAGATCATCTGGGGCGTTGCGGGAGACCCAGTACTTC. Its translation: CASRSSGALRETQYF.

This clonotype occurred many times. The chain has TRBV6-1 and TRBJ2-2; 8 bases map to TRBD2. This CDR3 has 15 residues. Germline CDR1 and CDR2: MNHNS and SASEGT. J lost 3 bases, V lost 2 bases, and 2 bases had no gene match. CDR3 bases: TGTGCCAGCAGTGAATCAGCGGGAGACACCGGGGAGCTGTTTTTT. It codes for CASSESAGDTGELFF.

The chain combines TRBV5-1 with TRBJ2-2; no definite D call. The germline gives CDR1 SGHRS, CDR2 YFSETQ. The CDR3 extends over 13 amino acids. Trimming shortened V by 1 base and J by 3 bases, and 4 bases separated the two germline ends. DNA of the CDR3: TGCGCCAGCAGCTTGTGCGACACCGGGGAGCTGTTTTTT. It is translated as CASSLCDTGELFF. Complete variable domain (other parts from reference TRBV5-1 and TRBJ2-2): KAGVTQTPRYLIKTRGQQVTLSCSPISGHRSVSWYQQTPGQGLQFLFEYFSETQRNKGNFPGRFSGRQFSNSRSEMNVSTLELGDSALYLCASSLCDTGELFFGEGSRLTVL.

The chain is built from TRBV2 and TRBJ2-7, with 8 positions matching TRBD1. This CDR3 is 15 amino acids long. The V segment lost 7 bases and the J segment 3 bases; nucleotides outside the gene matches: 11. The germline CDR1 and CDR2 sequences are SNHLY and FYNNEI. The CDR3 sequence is CASKRRTGWGYEQYF. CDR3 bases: TGTGCCAGCAAAAGGAGGACAGGGTGGGGCTACGAGCAGTACTTC. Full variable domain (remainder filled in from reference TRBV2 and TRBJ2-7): EPEVTQTPSHQVTQMGQEVILRCVPISNHLYFYWYRQILGQKVEFLVSFYNNEISEKSEIFDDQFSVERPDGSNFTLKIRSTKLEDSAMYFCASKRRTGWGYEQYFGPGTRLTVT.

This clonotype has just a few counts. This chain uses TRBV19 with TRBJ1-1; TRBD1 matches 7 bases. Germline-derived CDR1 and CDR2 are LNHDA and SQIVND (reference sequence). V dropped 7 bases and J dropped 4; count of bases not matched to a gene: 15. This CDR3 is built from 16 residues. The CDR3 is CASNSVGTAYFTEAFF. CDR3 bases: TGTGCCAGTAATTCGGTCGGGACAGCATATTTCACTGAAGCTTTCTTT.